This TCR beta chain is drawn from a study of blood T cell repertoires in COVID-19 (TCRdb year 2020). In the study overall: Collaborator samples came from the United States, Italy and Spain and covered acute and convalescent phases of COVID-19. Samples came from the ongoing ImmuneRACE study (first 160 participants) plus 1,254 subjects from 6 global collaborators. A freely available public database, intended as a resource for researchers studying the immune response to SARS-CoV-2, is where the repertoires were released. Where available, HLA class I and class II types were obtained from metadata supplied by the sample provider rather than from assay-based typing. The material from the prospective study consisted of cDNA or gDNA derived from T cells, B-cell-depleted T cells, or PBMCs. The dataset comprised deeply sampled blood TCRbeta repertoires from subjects exposed to, actively infected with, or recovered from COVID-19. A de-identified subject ID, COVID-19 status, age in years and sex were almost always included in the sample metadata. Here is what the overall study found, with its caveats: Clinical and demographic metadata were provided uncurated, with the amount varying by source and participant.

TCRbeta CDR3 regions were amplified from genomic DNA using the immunoSEQ Assay, a bias-controlled multiplex PCR. The authors' analysis ran thus. Within the assay, amplification of reference gene primers was used to estimate how many nucleated cells each sample contained. To quantify the absolute abundance of each unique TCRbeta CDR3 rearrangement, sequence reads were collapsed and filtered. For each sample, productive Simpson clonality was calculated by taking the square root of Simpson's diversity index across productive rearrangements. Entries here come from immuneACCESS through TCRdb and include only in-frame sequences with V and J called. Some clones fail to appear in such tables; in the studies checked, an unresolved V gene covers under half of the shortfall, and the cause of the remainder is unknown. V and J calls and clone size are those listed in that table; D and trimming were worked out from the DNA. The sample table contains about 89,000 clones; only one count was recorded for about 77% of them. Of the sample, 6.3% is held by the ten largest clones.

A note on this clone: It has no known antigen specificity. The record has no base qualities; no much larger clone is one base away.

V lost 2 bases and J lost 10 bases, and the count of bases not matched to a germline gene is 11. The CDR3 goes from the cysteine to the phenylalanine over 16 residues. The sequence is cut down to CDR3 DNA, 48 bases in frame from base 1. CDR1 and CDR2 (MGHDK, SYGVNS) derive from the germline V gene. At one collaborating source in Seattle, patients were enrolled during active infection and were followed longitudinally through the course of disease. Collaborating institutions collected whole blood in K2EDTA tubes following their own protocols. For TCRbeta analysis, collaborator samples were shipped as frozen whole blood, as isolated PBMCs, or as DNA extracted from either sample type.

Recombination joined TRBV25-1 with TRBJ1-6, with 7 middle bases fitting TRBD1. Sequencing used peripheral blood. The TCR sequence derives from a man in his 70s with COVID-19, enrolled during active disease. The CDR3: CASSELTSTGRSPLHF. The nucleotides read TGTGCCAGCAGTGAACTCACCTCGACAGGGCGATCACCCCTCCACTTT. The entire variable domain, with the stretches around the CDR3 drawn from the reference TRBV25-1 and TRBJ1-6 proteins, is EADIYQTPRYLVIGTGKKITLECSQTMGHDKMYWYQQDPGMELHLIHYSYGVNSTEKGDLSSESTVSRIRTEHFPLTLESARPSHTSQYLCASSELTSTGRSPLHFGNGTRLTVT.